The T cell receptor beta chain described here comes from a study of blood T cell repertoires in COVID-19. As for the study in general: Samples of COVID-19 (acute and convalescent) were obtained from the United States, Italy and Spain. Nucleic acid was either cDNA or gDNA, and it came from T cells, B-cell-depleted T cells, or PBMCs.

CDR1 is SGHRS and CDR2 is YFSETQ in the germline V gene. The junction had 10 bases not matched to a gene; V was cut back by 4 bases and J by 5 bases. CDR3 length equals 18 residues. Original processing methods: Cell counts per sample came from amplifying reference gene primers. Sequencing used immunoSEQ multiplex PCR; TCRdb keeps in-frame clones, though not all of them. The V and J calls and clone size are taken from that table; D and trimming were inferred from the DNA. The top ten hold approximately 7% of the sample, which has around 99,000 clones, under 90% seen once. This TCR came from a woman between 45 and 65 years old with acute or convalescent COVID-19. The chain joins TRBV5-1 to TRBJ2-3; the match to TRBD2 covers 16 bases. Specimen: peripheral blood. CDR3 nucleotides: TGCGCCAGCAGCCTCTCCGGGACTAGCGGGGGGGCCGGAGATACGCAGTATTTT. Translating gives CASSLSGTSGGAGDTQYF. Full variable domain (remainder filled in from reference TRBV5-1 and TRBJ2-3): KAGVTQTPRYLIKTRGQQVTLSCSPISGHRSVSWYQQTPGQGLQFLFEYFSETQRNKGNFPGRFSGRQFSNSRSEMNVSTLELGDSALYLCASSLSGTSGGAGDTQYFGPGTRLTVL.